The 28 T cell receptor beta chains presented below share a single source sample, sequenced in a study of regulatory T cells in long-lasting Graves disease. Time point: persistent/refractory GD, antithyroid drugs over 5 years with positive TRAb. From RNA extracted from PBMCs, the TCR library was made. CDR3-region Arm-PCR and iRepertoire HTBI primers produced the TCR beta libraries. TCRdb reprocessed the multiplex PCR reads via MiXCR and lists one record per CDR3 protein. The data contain over 450,000 distinct CDR3 sequences, 20% to 25% of them singletons. Source: peripheral blood mononuclear cells (PBMCs), taken when the disease was refractory, from a patient treated with antithyroid drugs. The receptors were gathered from a female donor with Graves disease.

This clonotype turned up a few times. This chain links TRBV9 with TRBJ2-5; TRBD2 might be the D (6 bases). The tail of the sequence fits TRBJ2-1 better, so the J call may be wrong. This CDR3 has 15 amino acids. Per the germline V gene, CDR1 is SGDLS and CDR2 is YYNGEE. This chain's CDR3 is CASSVGLASYNEQFF. CDR3 coding DNA: TGTGCCAGCAGCGTAGGGCTAGCGAGTTACAATGAGCAGTTCTTC.

This clonotype was recorded at least ten times. The V and J genes are TRBV28 and TRBJ2-5, with D possibly matching TRBD2 (5 bases). The germline V and J ends were trimmed by 2 bases and 2 bases, with 15 bases remaining between them. Per germline, CDR1 MDHEN and CDR2 SYDVKM. This CDR3 has 16 residues. CDR3 amino acids: CASSLPPWSGQETQYF. As DNA, the CDR3 is TGTGCCAGCAGTTTACCCCCGTGGAGCGGTCAAGAGACCCAGTACTTC.

This clonotype was seen ten or more times. The rearrangement uses TRBV12-3 or TRBV12-4 and TRBJ2-7; 8 bases are shared with TRBD1. V was pared by 6 bases and J by 6 bases, with 16 bases of the junction left unmatched. There are 16 residues in the CDR3. The CDR3 protein is CASSPAGQGRGSEQYF. For the CDR3, the DNA is TGTGCCAGCAGCCCTGCCGGACAGGGAAGGGGTTCCGAGCAGTACTTC.

V and J are TRBV14 and TRBJ2-7, with 13 bases that match TRBD2. The CDR3 runs to 18 residues. Trimming cost V 4 bases and J 5 bases; bases outside gene matches: 14. Germline assignment: CDR1 SGHDN and CDR2 FVKESK. The CDR3 sequence: CASSPLSTGLAGVDEQYF. The CDR3 DNA sequence: TGTGCCAGCAGCCCCCTCTCTACCGGACTAGCGGGAGTGGACGAGCAGTACTTC.

This clonotype has ten or more counts. The chain combines TRBV20-1 with TRBJ2-5, with D perhaps matching TRBD2 (6 bases). V dropped 0 bases and J dropped 1 base, with 12 bases sitting between them. Looked up from germline, CDR1 is DFQATT and CDR2 is SNEGSKA (reference sequence). The CDR3 sequence is 15 residues long. The CDR3 reads CSARDSGGIQETQYF. The CDR3 bases are TGCAGTGCTAGAGATTCAGGCGGGATCCAAGAGACCCAGTACTTC.

This clonotype was recorded only once. The J gene is TRBJ2-3, the V gene TRBV30; the D is unclear. Germline CDR1 and CDR2: GTSNPN and SVGIG (reference sequence). V shed 4 bases and J shed 2 bases, with 13 bases lying between them. The CDR3 loop spans 14 amino acids. The CDR3 here is CAWTLGQNTDTQYF. CDR3 nucleotide sequence: TGTGCCTGGACTTTGGGCCAAAACACAGATACGCAGTATTTT.

This clonotype was counted ten times or more. The chain is built from TRBV6-6 and TRBJ2-7; weak D call: TRBD2 (7 bases). The ends were cut back, 0 bases at V and 2 bases at J, with 11 bases in the middle. This CDR3 is 15 amino acids long. The germline V gene has CDR1 MNHNY and CDR2 SVGAGI (reference sequence). CDR3: CASSYSGGQTYEQYF. For the CDR3, the DNA is TGTGCCAGCAGTTACTCGGGGGGGCAGACCTACGAGCAGTACTTC.

Comment on this clonotype: No conserved phenylalanine or tryptophan is present at the end of the CDR3, so a read error is the likely explanation. This chain links TRBV12-3 or TRBV12-4 with TRBJ1-5, with D possibly matching TRBD1 (6 bases). This CDR3 is built from 14 residues. V lost 5 bases and J 6 bases, leaving 14 bases between the germline ends. CDR3 residues: CASSHGQISQPQHL. CDR3 nucleotide sequence: TGTGCCAGCAGTCATGGACAGATTTCTCAGCCCCAGCATCTT.

This clonotype was recorded at least ten times. This rearrangement joins TRBV6-5 to TRBJ2-6, with D possibly called TRBD1 or TRBD2 (5 bases each). The CDR3 is made up of 18 amino acids. CDR1 MNHEY and CDR2 SVGAGI come from the germline V gene. Trimming took off 2 bases at V and 0 bases at J, with 14 bases between the two ends. CDR3 loop: CASSYTGQDFSGANVLTF. The CDR3 DNA follows: TGTGCCAGCAGTTACACAGGCCAGGACTTCTCTGGGGCCAACGTCCTGACTTTC.

V is TRBV5-6 and J is TRBJ1-2; a possible D gene is TRBD1 (5 bases). The CDR3 loop spans 14 amino acids. V was pared by 0 bases and J by 4 bases, with 10 bases between. Per the germline V gene, CDR1 is SGHDT and CDR2 is YYEEEE. The DNA for the CDR3 is TGTGCCAGCAGCTTGGACAGGAGCGGCTATGGCTACACCTTC. Translated, it gives CASSLDRSGYGYTF.

This clonotype has only one observation. A single base separates this from a much larger clone, so it may be a read error. The V call is TRBV6-1, the J call TRBJ1-1, with a possible D match to TRBD1 (6 bases). This CDR3 spans 11 amino acids. Deletions cut 8 bases from V and 8 bases from J, with 12 bases between. Germline V gene sequence: CDR1 MNHNS, CDR2 SASEGT. This CDR3 is CASVGGSEAFF. As DNA, the CDR3 is TGTGCCAGCGTTGGGGGCTCGGAAGCTTTCTTT.

CDR3 loop: CASSFTSGGADTQYF. In DNA form, the CDR3 reads TGTGCCAGCAGTTTTACGAGCGGGGGGGCAGATACGCAGTATTTT. The chain recombines TRBV28 with TRBJ2-3, with 10 bases matching TRBD2. The trim removed 3 bases at V and 4 bases at J, leaving 4 bases unmatched. The germline CDR1 and CDR2 sequences are MDHEN and SYDVKM. This CDR3 region has 15 residues.

This clonotype was seen at least ten times. The chain has TRBV24-1 and TRBJ1-2; no clear D. The V end lost 4 bases, the J end lost 2 bases, and 4 bases lay between the germline ends. The CDR3 has 12 residues. Germline assignment: CDR1 KGHDR and CDR2 SFDVKD. The CDR3 nucleotides are TGTGCCACCAGTGAAGGCAACTATGGCTACACCTTC. This sequence encodes CATSEGNYGYTF.

CDR3 DNA: TGTGCCAGCAGTTCCCCTAGCGACTACACAGATACGCAGTATTTT. Translated, it gives CASSSPSDYTDTQYF. This rearrangement joins TRBV28 to TRBJ2-3, with a tentative D call TRBD2 (6 bases). Deletions cut 4 bases from V and 2 bases from J, with 13 bases between. The CDR3 totals 15 residues. Germline CDR1 reads MDHEN; CDR2 reads SYDVKM.

This clonotype was observed at least ten times. The rearrangement uses TRBV11-3 and TRBJ2-5, with 16 positions matching TRBD2. The CDR3 has 17 amino acids. Trimming at V came to 5 bases and at J to 4 bases, leaving 7 bases not matched to a gene. CDR1 and CDR2 from the germline V gene are SGHNT and YENEEA. CDR3 sequence: CASSTGTSGRAGETQYF. The CDR3 DNA sequence: TGTGCCAGCAGCACGGGGACTAGCGGGAGGGCCGGAGAGACCCAGTACTTC.

Many counts were recorded for this clonotype. The chain joins TRBV9 to TRBJ1-2; 7 positions match TRBD1. The CDR3 has 16 amino acids. The V segment lost 0 bases and the J segment 5 bases; nucleotides outside the gene matches: 10. CDR1 is SGDLS, CDR2 YYNGEE, per germline. CDR3 region: CASSVAGTVLGYGYTF. The CDR3 DNA follows: TGTGCCAGCAGCGTAGCTGGGACAGTGTTGGGGTATGGCTACACCTTC.

The J gene is TRBJ2-7, the V gene TRBV10-3; 7 bases are a match to TRBD1. The CDR3 runs 16 residues. J was trimmed by 1 base and V by 2 bases; bases with no gene match: 8. CDR1 is ENHRY and CDR2 is SYGVKD in the germline V gene. The DNA for the CDR3 is TGTGCCATCAGTGAGATAGGGGACAGACGATCCTACGAGCAGTACTTC. Its translation: CAISEIGDRRSYEQYF.

This clonotype was seen only once. The rearrangement links TRBV12-3 or TRBV12-4 to TRBJ2-1, with 8 bases identical to TRBD2. With 6 bases clipped from V and 4 bases from J, the junction kept 11 bases outside the gene matches. This CDR3 comprises 16 residues. The CDR3 nucleotides are TGTGCCAGCAGAGCCCCGGGACTAGACAAATACAATGAGCAGTTCTTC. Its protein product is CASRAPGLDKYNEQFF.

On this clonotype: A far larger clone is one nucleotide away, so this likely arose from a read error. The chain couples TRBV6-1 to TRBJ1-1, with 8 bases that match TRBD1. This CDR3 is built from 14 residues. Trimming removed 6 bases from V and 6 bases from J; junction bases left unmatched: 9. Germline V gene lookup returns CDR1 MNHNS and CDR2 SASEGT. CDR3 nucleotide sequence: TGTGCCAGCAGAAGCGGACAGGGTAACGCTGAAGCTTTCTTT. Translation gives CASRSGQGNAEAFF.

This clonotype was found many times. The J gene is TRBJ2-5, the V gene TRBV6-1; 9 bases fit TRBD2. The V segment lost 4 bases and the J segment 5 bases; nucleotides outside the gene matches: 11. The CDR3 sequence is 16 residues long. The germline gives CDR1 MNHNS, CDR2 SASEGT. In DNA form, the CDR3 reads TGTGCCAGCAGTGGGGAGTTAGCGGGGGATGTGGAGACCCAGTACTTC. As protein: CASSGELAGDVETQYF.

The sample holds a few counts of this clonotype. A read error may be the cause here, since a much bigger clone is one base away. V is TRBV6-1 and J is TRBJ2-7; TRBD2 might be the D (5 bases). Germline values: CDR1 MNHNS, CDR2 SASEGT. V shed 5 bases and J shed 3 bases, with 17 bases lying between them. CDR3 length: 15 residues. CDR3 nucleotide sequence: TGTGCCAGCAGTTACGGACGGGGTAGAGTCTACGAGCAGTACTTC. It encodes CASSYGRGRVYEQYF.

This chain uses TRBV6-9 with TRBJ2-1; 14 bases are shared with TRBD2. The CDR3 is made up of 17 amino acids. V lost 3 bases, J lost 5 bases, and 6 bases stayed unmatched. Germline V gene lookup returns CDR1 MNHGY and CDR2 SVAAGI. The CDR3 sequence: CASSYAGLAGVDNEQFF. CDR3 bases: TGTGCCAGCAGTTACGCGGGACTAGCGGGAGTAGACAATGAGCAGTTCTTC.

In this sample, this clonotype turned up many times. The chain has TRBV28 and TRBJ2-5; 11 bases map to TRBD2. In germline, CDR1 is MDHEN, CDR2 SYDVKM. The ends lost 6 bases at V and 0 bases at J; junction bases unmatched: 12. This CDR3 contains 18 residues. The CDR3 spells CASSPGLAGGLYQETQYF. Here the CDR3 DNA reads TGTGCCAGCAGCCCCGGGCTAGCGGGGGGCCTGTACCAAGAGACCCAGTACTTC.

The chain combines TRBV7-2 with TRBJ2-5; no clear D gene. Between the trimmed V and J ends, which lost 6 bases and 2 bases, there was a span of 10 bases. CDR1 and CDR2 from the germline V gene are SGHTA and FQGNSA. This CDR3 contains 13 residues. DNA of the CDR3: TGTGCCAGCAGACTACCGCCTCAAGAGACCCAGTACTTC. Amino acid sequence: CASRLPPQETQYF.

The rearrangement joins TRBV7-6 to TRBJ2-7; 7 positions agree with TRBD1. CDR1 is SGHVS and CDR2 is FNYEAQ in the germline V gene. The CDR3 contains 19 residues. Losses at the gene ends were 3 bases for V and 3 bases for J; bases not matched to a gene: 20. CDR3 amino acids: CASSLYPRGATGRNYEQYF. The CDR3 nucleotides read TGTGCCAGCAGCTTGTACCCCAGGGGCGCGACAGGGAGAAACTACGAGCAGTACTTC.

This clonotype has a count of ten or more. The V call is TRBV24-1, the J call TRBJ1-4; D unclear. With 4 bases removed from V and 8 bases from J, the gap between germline ends came to 19 bases. Germline V gene data show CDR1 as KGHDR and CDR2 as SFDVKD. The length of the CDR3 is 16 residues. The CDR3 loop reads CATSDSRTHVEEKLFF. The CDR3 DNA follows: TGTGCCACCAGTGACTCACGGACTCACGTTGAAGAAAAACTGTTTTTT.

This clonotype has just a few counts. The chain is built from TRBV30 and TRBJ2-5, with 11 bases aligning to TRBD2. The germline gives CDR1 GTSNPN, CDR2 SVGIG (reference sequence). Trimming at V came to 5 bases and at J to 5 bases, leaving 4 bases not matched to a gene. The CDR3 runs to 13 residues. The DNA of the CDR3 is TGTGCCTGGGAGACTAGCGGGGACGAGACCCAGTACTTC. Encoded protein: CAWETSGDETQYF.

This rearrangement joins TRBV19 to TRBJ2-5; D may be TRBD1 or TRBD2 (5 bases each). CDR1 LNHDA and CDR2 SQIVND come from the germline V gene (reference sequence). V was pared by 3 bases and J by 5 bases, with 13 bases between. There are 14 residues in the CDR3. CDR3 sequence reads: CASSMGRIVETQYF. The CDR3 nucleotides are TGTGCCAGTAGTATGGGACGGATTGTGGAGACCCAGTACTTC.